The following is a T cell receptor beta chain sequence with its context. The CDR3 contains 15 residues. Looked up from germline, CDR1 is MNHNS and CDR2 is SASEGT. Between the trimmed V and J ends, which lost 1 base and 0 bases, there was a span of 8 bases. Researchers collected around 11 milliliters of peripheral blood from every single donor. The sample comes from a study of blood T cells in healthy people across ages. PCR was performed a second time for about 7 to 12 cycles using a sample-barcoded 5' primer and a J-beta primer mix. TCRdb used MiXCR to reprocess the 5' RACE reads, holding one entry per CDR3 protein. The sample carries about 970,000 distinct CDR3 sequences, just over 50% recorded once.

The specimen sequenced was blood. The genes are TRBV6-1 and TRBJ2-3; D perhaps matches TRBD1 (6 bases). The sequence was collected from an older woman in good health. The DNA for the CDR3 is TGTGCCAGCAGTGAAGTGGGGGCTAGCACAGATACGCAGTATTTT. Amino acids: CASSEVGASTDTQYF.